This T cell receptor (beta chain) comes out of a study of blood T cells in healthy people across ages. The CDR3 runs to 14 residues. The V end was cut by 3 bases, the J end by 2 bases, with 11 bases between. The germline V gene has CDR1 SGDLS and CDR2 YYNGEE. PCR was performed a second time for roughly 7 to 11 cycles using a sample-barcoded 5' primer and a J-beta primer mix. MiXCR was run by TCRdb on the 5' RACE reads, yielding one entry per CDR3 protein. The data show hundreds of thousands of distinct CDR3 sequences, nearly 25% seen once. These same data were also listed under a study on T cells of mothers and their children.

The clonotype comes from a boy younger than 18 in good health. V usage is TRBV9 and J usage is TRBJ2-5; D possibly corresponds to TRBD1 (6 bases). The material sequenced was blood. CDR3 amino acids: CASSATGYQETQYF. CDR3 DNA: TGTGCCAGCAGCGCCACAGGGTATCAAGAGACCCAGTACTTC.